This T cell receptor (beta chain) came from a study of blood T cell repertoires in COVID-19. Study-wide background: Both acute and convalescent COVID-19 samples were obtained from the United States, Italy and Spain. PBMCs, B-cell-depleted T cells, or T cells provided the cDNA or gDNA that made up the material.

In the authors' methods: Estimates of nucleated cell counts were drawn from the amplification of reference gene primers. Clones were read by immunoSEQ multiplex PCR, and TCRdb kept only the in-frame ones, dropping some. From that table come the V and J calls and clone size; the DNA was used to work out D and trimming. The data hold around 220,000 clones, with less than 90% observed a single time. CDR1 is ENHRY, CDR2 SYGVKD, per germline. The germline V and J ends were trimmed by 6 bases and 4 bases, with 6 bases remaining between them. This CDR3 is 12 amino acids long. Source material: peripheral blood. The receptor's source is a man aged 40-49 years with active or convalescent COVID-19. The chain recombines TRBV10-3 with TRBJ2-2; no clear D gene. Written as DNA, the CDR3 is TGTGCCATCAGGCGGAGCACCGGGGAGCTGTTTTTT. This encodes CAIRRSTGELFF.